Presented here are 21 T cell receptor beta chains from one specimen sequenced in a study of blood T cell repertoires in COVID-19 (dated by TCRdb to the early 2020s). The library was made by the immunoSEQ multiplex PCR assay. Drawn from immuneACCESS, this table holds only the in-frame rearrangements with V and J called that TCRdb kept. Clones are partly lost; checked studies trace under half to an unresolved V gene and leave the rest unexplained. For this sample the table gives 150,000 or so clones, of which around 80% were detected only once. More than 3% of the sample is held by the ten biggest clonotypes. The sample taken for sequencing was PBMCs or T cells enriched from blood (not recorded which). The receptors come from a woman aged 55-70 years who had recovered from COVID-19.

V gene TRBV6-5 combines with J gene TRBJ2-7; 14 positions agree with TRBD2. The CDR3 totals 14 residues. Germline V gene data show CDR1 as MNHEY and CDR2 as SVGAGI. The trim removed 4 bases at V and 6 bases at J, leaving 2 bases unmatched. The CDR3: CASSWGLAGAEQYF. The CDR3 DNA sequence: TGTGCCAGCAGTTGGGGACTAGCGGGGGCCGAGCAGTACTTC.

The chain employs TRBV27 and TRBJ1-1, with no clear D. V shed 4 bases and J shed 2 bases, with 11 bases lying between them. CDR1 is MNHEY, CDR2 SMNVEV, per germline (reference sequence). The CDR3 covers 14 residues. CDR3 DNA: TGTGCCAGCAGTTCCTGGAACAGAAACACTGAAGCTTTCTTT. Residues: CASSSWNRNTEAFF.

This chain joins TRBV29-1 and TRBJ1-4; perhaps TRBD1 as D (5 bases). V was cut by 5 bases and J by 3 bases, with 13 bases left in between. The CDR3 is made up of 14 amino acids. Germline CDR1 SQVTM, CDR2 ANQGSEA. For the CDR3, the DNA is TGCAGCGTTCGGCTAAGGGGATCTAATGAAAAACTGTTTTTT. Encoded protein: CSVRLRGSNEKLFF.

The chain links TRBV11-1 to TRBJ2-3; D is perhaps TRBD2 (5 bases). Deletions cut 1 base from V and 0 bases from J, with 5 bases between. Germline-derived CDR1 and CDR2 are SGHAT and FQDESV (reference sequence). The CDR3 runs to 14 residues. The CDR3: CASSLGTSTDTQYF. Here the CDR3 DNA reads TGTGCCAGCAGCTTAGGGACTAGCACAGATACGCAGTATTTT.

The chain uses TRBV5-1 and TRBJ2-5; 9 nucleotides agree with TRBD2. The V gene end was trimmed by 4 bases and the J gene end by 2 bases; junction bases not matched to a gene: 3. CDR3 length: 14 residues. Germline loops: CDR1 SGHRS, CDR2 YFSETQ. The CDR3 loop reads CASSGAGGQETQYF. The CDR3 nucleotides are TGCGCCAGCAGCGGGGCGGGGGGGCAAGAGACCCAGTACTTC.

J is TRBJ1-4 and V is TRBV11-3; 7 positions match TRBD1. V gave up 7 bases and J gave up 7 bases; unmatched junction bases: 15. The CDR3 is 16 amino acids. CDR1 SGHNT and CDR2 YENEEA come from the germline V gene. CDR3 in DNA: TGTGCCAGCAAGAACAGGGGCGCAGGGGACCTTGAAAAACTGTTTTTT. It yields the protein CASKNRGAGDLEKLFF.

The V and J genes are TRBV29-1 and TRBJ1-2; D not resolved. CDR1 is SQVTM, CDR2 ANQGSEA, per germline. The CDR3 is 13 amino acids. The ends were cut back, 2 bases at V and 2 bases at J, with 9 bases in the middle. The CDR3 is CSVETPENYGYTF. The CDR3 coding sequence is TGCAGCGTTGAAACTCCCGAAAACTATGGCTACACCTTC.

The V and J genes are TRBV2 and TRBJ2-1; D is possibly TRBD1 (6 bases). The length of the CDR3 is 15 residues. With 8 bases removed from V and 7 bases from J, the gap between germline ends came to 21 bases. From germline, CDR1 is SNHLY and CDR2 FYNNEI. CDR3 nucleotides: TGTGCCAGCGGCACAGGGACAACCAAAGGGAATGAGCAGTTCTTC. Its protein is CASGTGTTKGNEQFF. The variable domain in full, with the rest retrieved from reference TRBV2 and TRBJ2-1, is EPEVTQTPSHQVTQMGQEVILRCVPISNHLYFYWYRQILGQKVEFLVSFYNNEISEKSEIFDDQFSVERPDGSNFTLKIRSTKLEDSAMYFCASGTGTTKGNEQFFGPGTRLTVL.

The rearrangement links TRBV19 to TRBJ1-6, with a weak D call TRBD1 (6 bases). CDR3 length equals 14 residues. Trimming took off 7 bases at V and 8 bases at J, with 15 bases between the two ends. Germline CDR1 reads LNHDA; CDR2 reads SQIVND (reference sequence). The CDR3 DNA reads as TGTGCCAGTAAATCTAGGGGGGGTGATTCACCCCTCCACTTT. This encodes CASKSRGGDSPLHF.

The rearrangement joins TRBV11-3 to TRBJ2-2; maybe TRBD1 (6 bases). V was trimmed by 6 bases and J by 11 bases, leaving 13 bases between them. CDR3 length equals 12 residues. The V gene's germline CDR1 is SGHNT and CDR2 YENEEA. CDR3 sequence (DNA): TGTGCCAGCAGGGGGGCTAAGGCTGAGCTGTTTTTT. This gives the protein CASRGAKAELFF.

This chain connects TRBV30 to TRBJ1-1, with D maybe TRBD1 (6 bases). Between the trimmed V and J ends, which lost 3 bases and 2 bases, there was a span of 10 bases. The CDR3 length is 13 residues. CDR1 is GTSNPN and CDR2 is SVGIG in the germline V gene (reference sequence). CDR3 region: CAWSLDSNTEAFF. The CDR3 DNA is TGTGCCTGGAGCCTGGACAGTAACACTGAAGCTTTCTTT. The full variable domain, completed using reference TRBV30 and TRBJ1-1, is SQTIHQWPATLVQPVGSPLSLECTVEGTSNPNLYWYRQAAGRGLQLLFYSVGIGQISSEVPQNLSASRPQDRQFILSSKKLLLSDSGFYLCAWSLDSNTEAFFGQGTRLTVV.

The chain combines TRBV18 with TRBJ2-5; 11 positions agree with TRBD2. V shed 5 bases, J shed 4 bases, and the junction held 0 bases outside the gene matches. Germline V lookup: CDR1 KGHSH, CDR2 LQKENI. This CDR3 contains 13 residues. CDR3 nucleotides: TGTGCCAGCTCAGGGACTAGCGGAGAGACCCAGTACTTC. Its translation: CASSGTSGETQYF.

V gene TRBV7-9 combines with J gene TRBJ2-7; 9 bases are a match to TRBD1. This CDR3 is 16 amino acids long. Trimming removed 2 bases from V and 5 bases from J; junction bases left unmatched: 10. The germline CDR1 and CDR2 sequences are SEHNR and FQNEAQ (reference sequence). The CDR3 DNA reads TGTGCCAGCAGCTTACGGGGGAGGACAGGGGTTCACGAGCAGTACTTC. Translated, it gives CASSLRGRTGVHEQYF.

This clone was counted between two and nine times. The chain carries TRBV19 and TRBJ2-6; tentative D call: TRBD2 (5 bases). CDR1 and CDR2 from the germline V gene are LNHDA and SQIVND (reference sequence). V was trimmed by 3 bases and J by 4 bases, leaving 7 bases between them. The CDR3 consists of 14 residues. Here the CDR3 DNA reads TGTGCCAGTAGTATTTCGGGGGGGGCCAACGTCCTGACTTTC. This gives the protein CASSISGGANVLTF.

The chain links TRBV19 to TRBJ1-1, with 7 bases fitting TRBD1. Germline CDR1 reads LNHDA; CDR2 reads SQIVND (reference sequence). The CDR3 extends over 14 amino acids. The junction had 8 bases not matched to a gene; V was cut back by 5 bases and J by 5 bases. The CDR3 reads CASSPQTGKTEAFF. The DNA of the CDR3 is TGTGCCAGTAGTCCACAGACAGGGAAAACTGAAGCTTTCTTT.

V gene TRBV4-1 combines with J gene TRBJ2-1, with D hard to call. CDR3 length equals 16 residues. CDR1 and CDR2 from the germline V gene are MGHRA and YSYEKL. V gave up 0 bases and J gave up 9 bases, with 18 bases separating them. CDR3 bases: TGCGCCAGCAGCCAAGATGCTCGAGGCCGGGTCGGTGAGCAGTTCTTC. Amino acids: CASSQDARGRVGEQFF.

V is TRBV7-2 and J is TRBJ2-7; TRBD1 matches 7 bases. CDR3 length equals 15 residues. Looked up from germline, CDR1 is SGHTA and CDR2 is FQGNSA. Losses at the gene ends were 2 bases for V and 4 bases for J; bases not matched to a gene: 8. CDR3 DNA: TGTGCCAGCAGCTTAAGGGGACAGTCCATATACGAGCAGTACTTC. The encoded protein is CASSLRGQSIYEQYF.

The V gene is TRBV2, the J gene TRBJ2-3, with D tentatively TRBD1 (5 bases). The germline CDR1 and CDR2 sequences are SNHLY and FYNNEI. Trimming took 8 bases from V and 0 from J, leaving 12 bases between them. This CDR3 is built from 14 residues. CDR3 sequence (DNA): TGTGCCAGCGTGCGGACACCGAGCACAGATACGCAGTATTTT. Translated: CASVRTPSTDTQYF. Supplemented by reference TRBV2 and TRBJ2-3, the full variable domain reads EPEVTQTPSHQVTQMGQEVILRCVPISNHLYFYWYRQILGQKVEFLVSFYNNEISEKSEIFDDQFSVERPDGSNFTLKIRSTKLEDSAMYFCASVRTPSTDTQYFGPGTRLTVL.

This rearrangement joins TRBV4-2 to TRBJ2-5; 10 nucleotides align to TRBD1. The V segment lost 0 bases and the J segment 2 bases; nucleotides outside the gene matches: 0. The germline V gene encodes CDR1 LGHNA and CDR2 YNFKEQ. The CDR3 contains 15 residues. CDR3 nucleotide sequence: TGTGCCAGCAGCCAAGAGGACAGGGGGCAAGAGACCCAGTACTTC. Protein product: CASSQEDRGQETQYF.

This clone was observed a few times. The rearrangement uses TRBV4-1 and TRBJ1-2; D not certain. The length of the CDR3 is 15 residues. The V and J ends lost 0 bases and 7 bases respectively, with 15 bases between them. Germline-derived CDR1 and CDR2 are MGHRA and YSYEKL. CDR3 sequence: CASSQEAGLISGYTF. CDR3 nucleotide sequence: TGCGCCAGCAGCCAAGAAGCAGGATTGATCAGTGGCTACACCTTC.

The V call is TRBV28, the J call TRBJ1-4, with 8 bases fitting TRBD1. The CDR3 loop spans 16 amino acids. The ends lost 5 bases at V and 2 bases at J; junction bases unmatched: 7. The germline V gene encodes CDR1 MDHEN and CDR2 SYDVKM. CDR3 residues: CASSPSRGLTNEKLFF. CDR3 in DNA: TGTGCCAGCAGTCCCAGCAGGGGGCTTACTAATGAAAAACTGTTTTTT.